This T cell receptor (beta chain) is from a study of T cells after yellow fever vaccination. This clonotype appeared a few times. This CDR3 has 15 residues. With 4 bases removed from V and 0 bases from J, the gap between germline ends came to 12 bases. Per the germline V gene, CDR1 is SGHRS and CDR2 is YFSETQ. By 5'RACE template switching, TCR cDNA was produced, with a universal primer site and UMIs added in the process. TCRdb passed the 5' RACE reads through MiXCR, listing each CDR3 protein once. The repertoire consists of around 100,000 distinct CDR3 sequences, with around 5.5% occurring once and the leading ten covering just over 40%.

This sample comprised CD8+ T cells sorted from PBMCs, obtained 10 days after the yellow fever booster vaccination. The chain employs TRBV5-1 and TRBJ2-3; D possibly corresponds to TRBD1 (6 bases). This sequence was found in a man aged 18 to 29 who received the YFV17D yellow fever vaccine. The CDR3 region has the DNA TGCGCCAGCAGCATAGGACAGTATAGCACAGATACGCAGTATTTT. It translates to CASSIGQYSTDTQYF.